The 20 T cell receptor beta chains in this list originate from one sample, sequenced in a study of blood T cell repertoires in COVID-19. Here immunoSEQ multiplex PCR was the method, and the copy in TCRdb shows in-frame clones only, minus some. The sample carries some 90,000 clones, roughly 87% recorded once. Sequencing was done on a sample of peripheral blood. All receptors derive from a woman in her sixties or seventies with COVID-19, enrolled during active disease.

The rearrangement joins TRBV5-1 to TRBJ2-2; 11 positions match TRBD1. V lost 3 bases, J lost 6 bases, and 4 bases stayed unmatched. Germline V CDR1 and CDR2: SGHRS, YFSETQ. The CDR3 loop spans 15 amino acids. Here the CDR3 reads CASSSGTGGAGELFF. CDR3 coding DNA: TGCGCCAGCAGCTCCGGGACAGGGGGTGCCGGGGAGCTGTTTTTT.

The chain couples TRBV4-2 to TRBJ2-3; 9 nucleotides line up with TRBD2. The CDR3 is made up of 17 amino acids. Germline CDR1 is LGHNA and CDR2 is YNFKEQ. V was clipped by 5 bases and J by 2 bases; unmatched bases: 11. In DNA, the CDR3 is TGTGCCAGCAGCAATCTAGCGGGGCGACTGAACACAGATACGCAGTATTTT. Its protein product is CASSNLAGRLNTDTQYF.

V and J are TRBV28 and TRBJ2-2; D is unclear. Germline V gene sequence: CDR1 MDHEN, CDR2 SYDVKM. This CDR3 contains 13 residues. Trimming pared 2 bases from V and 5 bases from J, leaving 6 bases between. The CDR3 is CASSLQATGELFF. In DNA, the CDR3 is TGTGCCAGCAGTTTACAGGCTACCGGGGAGCTGTTTTTT.

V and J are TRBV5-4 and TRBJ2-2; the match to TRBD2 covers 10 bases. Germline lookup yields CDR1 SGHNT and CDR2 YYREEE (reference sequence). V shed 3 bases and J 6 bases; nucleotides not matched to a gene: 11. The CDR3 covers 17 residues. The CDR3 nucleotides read TGTGCCAGCAGCTCTCGCGGTAGCGGGGGGTTCGCCGGGGAGCTGTTTTTT. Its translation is CASSSRGSGGFAGELFF.

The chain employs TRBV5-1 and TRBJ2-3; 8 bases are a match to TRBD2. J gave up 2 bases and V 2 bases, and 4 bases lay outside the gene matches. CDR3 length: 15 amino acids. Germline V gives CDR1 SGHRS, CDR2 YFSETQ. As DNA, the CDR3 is TGCGCCAGCAGCTTACCGGGGGGGGCCACAGATACGCAGTATTTT. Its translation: CASSLPGGATDTQYF. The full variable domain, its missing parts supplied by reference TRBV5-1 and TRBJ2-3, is KAGVTQTPRYLIKTRGQQVTLSCSPISGHRSVSWYQQTPGQGLQFLFEYFSETQRNKGNFPGRFSGRQFSNSRSEMNVSTLELGDSALYLCASSLPGGATDTQYFGPGTRLTVL.

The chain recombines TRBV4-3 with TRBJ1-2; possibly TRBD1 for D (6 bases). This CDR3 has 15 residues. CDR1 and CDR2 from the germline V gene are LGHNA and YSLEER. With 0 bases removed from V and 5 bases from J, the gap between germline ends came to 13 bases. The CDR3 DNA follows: TGCGCCAGCAGCCAAGATAGGGACAAAATATATGGCTACACCTTC. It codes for CASSQDRDKIYGYTF.

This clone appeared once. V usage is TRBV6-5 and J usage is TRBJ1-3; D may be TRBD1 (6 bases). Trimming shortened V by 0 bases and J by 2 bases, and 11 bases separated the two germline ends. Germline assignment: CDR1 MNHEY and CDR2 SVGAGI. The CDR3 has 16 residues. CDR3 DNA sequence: TGTGCCAGCAGTTACTCCCCCAGGGGTGCTGGAAACACCATATATTTT. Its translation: CASSYSPRGAGNTIYF.

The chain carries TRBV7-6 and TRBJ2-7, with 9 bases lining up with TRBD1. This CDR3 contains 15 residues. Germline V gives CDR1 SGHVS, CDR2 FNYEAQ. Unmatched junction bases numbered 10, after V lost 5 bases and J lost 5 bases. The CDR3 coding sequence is TGTGCCAGCAGCGCCCAAACAGGGGGCATCGACGAGCAGTACTTC. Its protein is CASSAQTGGIDEQYF. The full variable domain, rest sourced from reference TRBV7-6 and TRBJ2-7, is GAGVSQSPRYKVTKRGQDVALRCDPISGHVSLYWYRQALGQGPEFLTYFNYEAQQDKSGLPNDRFSAERPEGSISTLTIQRTEQRDSAMYRCASSAQTGGIDEQYFGPGTRLTVT.

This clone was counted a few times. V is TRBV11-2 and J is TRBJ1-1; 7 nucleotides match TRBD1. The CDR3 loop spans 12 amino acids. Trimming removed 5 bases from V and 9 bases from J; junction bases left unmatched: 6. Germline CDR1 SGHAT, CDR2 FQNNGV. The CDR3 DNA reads TGTGCCAGCAGCCCAGACAGGGCGAAAGCTTTCTTT. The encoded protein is CASSPDRAKAFF.

The CDR3 region is CASSHRTSGSPLHF. The CDR3 DNA reads TGTGCCAGCAGCCACCGGACTAGTGGTTCACCCCTCCACTTT. The chain joins TRBV6-2 or TRBV6-3 to TRBJ1-6; D is ambiguous. This CDR3 has 14 residues. Germline lookup yields CDR1 MNHEY and CDR2 SVGEGT. V lost 6 bases, J lost 9 bases, and 15 bases lay in between.

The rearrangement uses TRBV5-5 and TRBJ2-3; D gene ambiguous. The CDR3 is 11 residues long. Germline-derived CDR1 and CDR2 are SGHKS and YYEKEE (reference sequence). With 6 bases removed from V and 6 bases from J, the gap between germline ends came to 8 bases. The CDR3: CASNLADTQYF. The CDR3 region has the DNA TGTGCCAGCAACCTTGCGGATACGCAGTATTTT.

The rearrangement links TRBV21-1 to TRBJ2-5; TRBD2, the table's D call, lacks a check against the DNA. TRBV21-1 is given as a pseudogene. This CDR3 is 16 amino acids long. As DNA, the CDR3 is TGTGCCAGCAGCAAAGGAGGGACTAGCCAACAAGAGACCCAGTACTTC. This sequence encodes CASSKGGTSQQETQYF.

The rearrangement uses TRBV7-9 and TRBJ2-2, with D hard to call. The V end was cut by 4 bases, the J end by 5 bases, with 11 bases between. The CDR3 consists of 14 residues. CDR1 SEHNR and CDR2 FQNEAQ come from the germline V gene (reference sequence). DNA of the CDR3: TGTGCCAGCAGCTCGTCCGCGACAACCGGGGAGCTGTTTTTT. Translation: CASSSSATTGELFF.

CDR3: CASSLAGRLAGQETQYF. The CDR3 bases are TGTGCCAGCAGCTTAGCGGGGAGACTAGCGGGGCAAGAGACCCAGTACTTC. The V and J genes are TRBV11-1 and TRBJ2-5; 11 bases fit TRBD2. V was clipped by 0 bases and J by 2 bases; unmatched bases: 5. Germline assignment: CDR1 SGHAT and CDR2 FQDESV (reference sequence). The CDR3 covers 17 residues. Full variable domain (rest looked up from reference TRBV11-1 and TRBJ2-5): EAEVAQSPRYKITEKSQAVAFWCDPISGHATLYWYRQILGQGPELLVQFQDESVVDDSQLPKDRFSAERLKGVDSTLKIQPAELGDSAMYLCASSLAGRLAGQETQYFGPGTRLLVL.

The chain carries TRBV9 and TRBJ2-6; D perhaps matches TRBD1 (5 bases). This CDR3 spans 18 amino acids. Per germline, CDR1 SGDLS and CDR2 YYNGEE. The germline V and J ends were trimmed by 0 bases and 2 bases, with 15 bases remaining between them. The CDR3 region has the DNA TGTGCCAGCAGCGTAGAGGTCACAGGCGGTACTGGGGCCAACGTCCTGACTTTC. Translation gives CASSVEVTGGTGANVLTF.

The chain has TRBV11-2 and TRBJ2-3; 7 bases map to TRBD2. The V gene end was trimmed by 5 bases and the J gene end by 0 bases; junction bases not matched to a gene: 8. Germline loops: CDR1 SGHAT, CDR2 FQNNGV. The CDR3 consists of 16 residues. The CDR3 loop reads CASSDLSGVSTDTQYF. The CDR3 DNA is TGTGCCAGCAGCGACTTGAGCGGGGTCAGCACAGATACGCAGTATTTT.

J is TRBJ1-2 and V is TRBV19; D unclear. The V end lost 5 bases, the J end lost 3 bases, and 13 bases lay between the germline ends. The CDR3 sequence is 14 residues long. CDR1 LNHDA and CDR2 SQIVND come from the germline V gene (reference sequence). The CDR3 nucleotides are TGTGCCAGTAGTCTCCCCGCGGGCTACTATGGCTACACCTTC. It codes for CASSLPAGYYGYTF.

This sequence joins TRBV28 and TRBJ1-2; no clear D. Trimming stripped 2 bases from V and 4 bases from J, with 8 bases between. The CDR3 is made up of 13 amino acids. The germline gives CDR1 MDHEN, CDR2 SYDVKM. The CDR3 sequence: CASSLEASYGYTF. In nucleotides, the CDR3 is TGTGCCAGCAGTTTAGAGGCCAGCTATGGCTACACCTTC.

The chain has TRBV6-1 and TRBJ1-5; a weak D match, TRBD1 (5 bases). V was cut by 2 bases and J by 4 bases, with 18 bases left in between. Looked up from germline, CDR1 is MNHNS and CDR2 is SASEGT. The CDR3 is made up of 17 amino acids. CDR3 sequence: CASSEITGRGRNQPQHF. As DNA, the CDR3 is TGTGCCAGCAGTGAAATCACCGGGAGGGGTCGGAATCAGCCCCAGCATTTT.

DNA of the CDR3: TGTGCCAGCAGCTTCGCGGGACTAGCGGGGGCCGTGATTTCCACAGATACGCAGTATTTT. Residues: CASSFAGLAGAVISTDTQYF. J is TRBJ2-3 and V is TRBV11-3; 14 bases are shared with TRBD2. Germline CDR1 reads SGHNT; CDR2 reads YENEEA. The V gene end was trimmed by 3 bases and the J gene end by 2 bases; junction bases not matched to a gene: 13. The CDR3 contains 20 residues.